Sequencing of this T cell receptor beta chain was carried out in a study of blood T cell repertoires in COVID-19. Trimming pared 6 bases from V and 0 bases from J, leaving 12 bases between. The CDR3 extends over 14 amino acids. Germline V gene data show CDR1 as SEHNR and CDR2 as FQNEAQ (reference sequence). TCRdb's copy holds only in-frame clones and misses some; the assay was immunoSEQ multiplex PCR. The profile shows around 78,000 clones, approximately 90% of them singletons. This receptor was obtained from a man aged 50-60 years with active or convalescent COVID-19. The J gene is TRBJ2-7, the V gene TRBV7-9; tentatively, D is TRBD1 (6 bases). Sequencing used peripheral blood. The CDR3 loop is CASRPTGGSYEQYF. CDR3 nucleotide sequence: TGTGCCAGCAGACCGACAGGAGGCTCCTACGAGCAGTACTTC.